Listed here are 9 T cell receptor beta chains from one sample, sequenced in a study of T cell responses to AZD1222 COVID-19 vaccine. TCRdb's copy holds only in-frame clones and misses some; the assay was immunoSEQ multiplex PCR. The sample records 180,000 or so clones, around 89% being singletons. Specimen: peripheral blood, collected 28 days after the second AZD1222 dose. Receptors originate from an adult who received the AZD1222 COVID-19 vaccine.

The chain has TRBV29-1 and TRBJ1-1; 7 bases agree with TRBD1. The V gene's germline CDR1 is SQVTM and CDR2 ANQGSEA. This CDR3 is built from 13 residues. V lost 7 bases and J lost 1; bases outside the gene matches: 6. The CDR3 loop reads CSGRTGTNTEAFF. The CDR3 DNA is TGCAGCGGGAGGACAGGAACGAACACTGAAGCTTTCTTT.

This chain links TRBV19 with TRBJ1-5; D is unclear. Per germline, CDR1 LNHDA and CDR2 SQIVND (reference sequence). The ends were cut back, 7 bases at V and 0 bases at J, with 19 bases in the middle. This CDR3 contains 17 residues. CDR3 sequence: CASNPSSRRYSNQPQHF. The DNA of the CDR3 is TGTGCCAGTAACCCCTCTTCACGGAGGTATAGCAATCAGCCCCAGCATTTT.

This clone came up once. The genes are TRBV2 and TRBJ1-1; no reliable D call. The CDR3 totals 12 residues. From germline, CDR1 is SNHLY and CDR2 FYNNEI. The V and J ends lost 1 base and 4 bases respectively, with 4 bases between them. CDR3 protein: CASSEGGTEAFF. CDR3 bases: TGTGCCAGCAGTGAAGGGGGCACTGAAGCTTTCTTT.

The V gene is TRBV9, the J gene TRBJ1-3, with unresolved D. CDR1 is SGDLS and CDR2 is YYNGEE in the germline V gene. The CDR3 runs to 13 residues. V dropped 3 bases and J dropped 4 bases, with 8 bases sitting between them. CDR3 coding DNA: TGTGCCAGCAGCGAGCAACCAGGAAACACCATATATTTT. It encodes CASSEQPGNTIYF.

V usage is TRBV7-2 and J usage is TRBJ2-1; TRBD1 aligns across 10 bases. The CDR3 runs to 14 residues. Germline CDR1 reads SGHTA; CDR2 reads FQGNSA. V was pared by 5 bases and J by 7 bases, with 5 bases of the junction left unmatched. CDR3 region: CASSPTGGRNEQFF. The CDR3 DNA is TGTGCCAGCAGCCCGACAGGGGGCAGGAATGAGCAGTTCTTC.

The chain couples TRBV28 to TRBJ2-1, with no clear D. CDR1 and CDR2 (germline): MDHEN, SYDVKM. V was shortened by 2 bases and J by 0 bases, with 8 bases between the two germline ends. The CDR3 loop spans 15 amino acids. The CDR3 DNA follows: TGTGCCAGCAGTTTAATAGTGGGCTCCTACAATGAGCAGTTCTTC. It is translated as CASSLIVGSYNEQFF.

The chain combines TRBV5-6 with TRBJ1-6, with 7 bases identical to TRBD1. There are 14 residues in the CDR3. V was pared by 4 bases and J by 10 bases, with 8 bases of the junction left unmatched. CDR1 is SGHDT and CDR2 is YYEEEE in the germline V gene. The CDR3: CASSRGRGQSPLHF. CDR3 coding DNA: TGTGCCAGCAGCCGGGGGAGGGGGCAGTCACCCCTCCACTTT.

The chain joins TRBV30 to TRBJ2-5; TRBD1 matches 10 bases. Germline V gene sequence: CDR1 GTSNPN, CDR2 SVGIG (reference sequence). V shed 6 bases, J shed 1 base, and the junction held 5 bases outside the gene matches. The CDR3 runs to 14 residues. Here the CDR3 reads CACSDRGAQETQYF. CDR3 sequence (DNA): TGTGCCTGCTCGGACAGGGGGGCCCAAGAGACCCAGTACTTC.

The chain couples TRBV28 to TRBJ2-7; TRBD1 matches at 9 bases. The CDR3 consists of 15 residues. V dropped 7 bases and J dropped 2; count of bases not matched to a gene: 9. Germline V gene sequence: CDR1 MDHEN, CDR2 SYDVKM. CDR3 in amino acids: CASTSFGTGTYEQYF. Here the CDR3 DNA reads TGTGCCAGCACCTCCTTCGGGACAGGGACCTACGAGCAGTACTTC.